This T cell receptor beta chain derives from a study of beta chain features in type 1 diabetes. The germline CDR1 and CDR2 sequences are SGHAT and FQDESV (reference sequence). The CDR3 is made up of 16 amino acids. V dropped 3 bases and J dropped 2; count of bases not matched to a gene: 7. Since all of the isolated RNA was reverse transcribed, expressed TCRB transcripts were what got sequenced. Some clones are missing from TCRdb's copy, which holds only in-frame ones; the method was immunoSEQ multiplex PCR. The sample yields 300,000 to 400,000 clones, less than 10% seen once. By way of CD45RO/CCR7/CD25/CD127/CD95/CD27, the CD4+ regulatory, stem cell-like memory, central memory and naive cells were sorted.

The sequence derives from a woman between 18 and 30 years old in good health. Source material: central memory CD4+ T cells from blood. V is TRBV11-1 and J is TRBJ2-7, with 10 bases aligning to TRBD2. CDR3 amino acids: CASSFSPSGRTYEQYF. The CDR3 nucleotides read TGTGCCAGCAGCTTTTCCCCTAGCGGGAGAACCTACGAGCAGTACTTC.